This T cell receptor (beta chain) is drawn from a study of T-cell memory formation after mild COVID-19. TCRdb processed the 5' RACE reads anew with MiXCR; each CDR3 protein has one entry. Among about 600,000 distinct CDR3 sequences listed, about a fifth were seen once. V was pared by 5 bases and J by 6 bases, with 9 bases of the junction left unmatched. The germline gives CDR1 SGHNT, CDR2 YENEEA. CDR3 length equals 15 residues. The chain carries TRBV11-3 and TRBJ2-1; 8 nucleotides match TRBD2. Material: PBMCs or a T cell subset sorted from them (not recorded which). This sequence was found in an adult woman who had mild COVID-19 (a few samples of this study predate the infection). Cell type and time point are not known. The CDR3 DNA follows: TGTGCCAGCAGCCCTGAGCGGGAGTCGTTCAATGAGCAGTTCTTC. As protein: CASSPERESFNEQFF.